This T cell receptor (beta chain) was retrieved from a study of T cells in Graves' hyperthyroidism and ophthalmopathy. Turning to the study itself: Peripheral blood was secured at the point of initial diagnosis, before any treatment. Study conclusions and caveats: Most clonotypes that expanded in the thyroid above 0.001 also showed up in blood.

Orbital computed tomography and thyroid ultrasound, together with serum TRAb and thyroxine and clinical symptoms, were used for diagnoses. From roughly 10 ml of fresh peripheral blood, PBMCs were isolated. It was RNA transcripts that yielded the amplified TCR beta CDR3 regions. First-round RT-PCR targeting the TCR CDR3 was performed with the HTBI primer set. MiXCR, run by TCRdb on the multiplex PCR reads, gives a single entry per CDR3 protein. Among a few hundred thousand distinct CDR3 sequences listed, about a sixth were seen once. This clonotype was recorded at least ten times. Its antigen is unknown. Germline CDR1 and CDR2: MNHNS and SASEGT. This CDR3 contains 15 residues. Trimming removed 1 base at V and 0 bases at J, with 6 bases between.

The clonotype comes from a middle-aged woman with Graves' ophthalmopathy. The chain uses TRBV6-1 and TRBJ1-4; D gene unclear. What was sequenced was blood. The CDR3 is CASSEGAATNEKLFF. CDR3 bases: TGTGCCAGCAGTGAAGGGGCAGCAACTAATGAAAAACTGTTTTTT.